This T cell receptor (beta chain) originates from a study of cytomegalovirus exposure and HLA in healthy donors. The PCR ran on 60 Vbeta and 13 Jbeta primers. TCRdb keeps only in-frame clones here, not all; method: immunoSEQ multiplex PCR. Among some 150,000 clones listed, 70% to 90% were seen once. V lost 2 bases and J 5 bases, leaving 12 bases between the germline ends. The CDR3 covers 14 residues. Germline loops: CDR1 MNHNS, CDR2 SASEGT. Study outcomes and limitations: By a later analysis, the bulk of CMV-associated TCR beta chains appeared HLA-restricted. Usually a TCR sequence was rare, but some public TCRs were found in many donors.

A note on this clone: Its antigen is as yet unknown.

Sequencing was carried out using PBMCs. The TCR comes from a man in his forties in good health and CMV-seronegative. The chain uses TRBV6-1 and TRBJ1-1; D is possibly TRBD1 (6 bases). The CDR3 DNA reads TGTGCCAGCAGTGAATATACAGGGAGTACTGAAGCTTTCTTT. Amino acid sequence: CASSEYTGSTEAFF.